The rows below give T cell receptor beta chains drawn from one sample of a study of cytomegalovirus exposure and HLA in healthy donors. Sequenced by immunoSEQ multiplex PCR; TCRdb stores in-frame clones only, minus some. The sample yields over 150,000 clones, 65% to 90% seen once. The sample taken for sequencing was PBMCs. Receptor source: a man aged 18 to 30 in good health and CMV-seropositive. Both conserved end residues are part of each CDR3. Fields, in order: D gene, V gene, clone size, J gene, CDR3 protein, CDR3 DNA. A D gene is named only where the DNA matches it firmly. Expanded clones get a size class; other rows say once, few or many, or leave the size out.

d_gene: .; v_gene: TRBV5-1; abundance: .; j_gene: TRBJ2-5; CDR3aa: CASSREQGFKETQYF; CDR3nt: TGCGCCAGCAGCCGGGAACAGGGATTCAAAGAGACCCAGTACTTC
d_gene: .; v_gene: TRBV7-2; abundance: .; j_gene: TRBJ2-1; CDR3aa: CASMRLVYNEQFF; CDR3nt: TGTGCCAGCATGCGACTGGTCTACAATGAGCAGTTCTTC
d_gene: .; v_gene: TRBV4-3; abundance: .; j_gene: TRBJ1-2; CDR3aa: CASSQEEGNYGYTF; CDR3nt: TGCGCCAGCAGCCAAGAGGAGGGTAACTATGGCTACACCTTC
d_gene: .; v_gene: TRBV25-1; abundance: many; j_gene: TRBJ1-1; CDR3aa: CASSEYGERNTEAFF; CDR3nt: TGTGCCAGCAGTGAATATGGTGAGAGGAACACTGAAGCTTTCTTT
d_gene: .; v_gene: TRBV11-2; abundance: once; j_gene: TRBJ1-2; CDR3aa: CASSLGQIYGYTF; CDR3nt: TGTGCCAGCAGCTTGGGGCAGATCTATGGCTACACCTTC
d_gene: .; v_gene: TRBV7-7; abundance: .; j_gene: TRBJ1-3; CDR3aa: CASSPPGRWTERIPCRDTIYF; CDR3nt: TGTGCCAGCAGTCCACCGGGACGCTGGACAGAGCGTATACCATGTCGGGACACCATATATTTT
d_gene: .; v_gene: TRBV19; abundance: .; j_gene: TRBJ1-5; CDR3aa: CASSPPTSSNQPQHF; CDR3nt: TGTGCCAGTAGTCCCCCCACTAGCAGCAATCAGCCCCAGCATTTT
d_gene: .; v_gene: TRBV9; abundance: once; j_gene: TRBJ2-3; CDR3aa: CASSSRGGAPATDTQYF; CDR3nt: TGTGCCAGCAGCTCCCGCGGGGGCGCCCCGGCCACAGATACGCAGTATTTT
d_gene: TRBD1; v_gene: TRBV28; abundance: .; j_gene: TRBJ1-5; CDR3aa: CASLRTGGLGNQPQHF; CDR3nt: TGTGCCAGCCTCAGGACAGGGGGCCTAGGCAATCAGCCCCAGCATTTT
d_gene: .; v_gene: TRBV19; abundance: .; j_gene: TRBJ2-7; CDR3aa: CASSIDTGSYEQYF; CDR3nt: TGTGCCAGTAGTATAGATACAGGGTCCTACGAGCAGTACTTC
d_gene: TRBD2; v_gene: TRBV9; abundance: .; j_gene: TRBJ2-1; CDR3aa: CASSVGGGGVSNEQFF; CDR3nt: TGTGCCAGCAGCGTAGGTGGCGGGGGGGTCAGCAATGAGCAGTTCTTC
d_gene: .; v_gene: TRBV19; abundance: .; j_gene: TRBJ1-2; CDR3aa: CASFRKGHNSGNYGYTF; CDR3nt: TGTGCCAGTTTCCGGAAGGGACACAATTCGGGAAACTATGGCTACACCTTC
d_gene: .; v_gene: TRBV5-1; abundance: .; j_gene: TRBJ2-7; CDR3aa: CASSFQGGEQYF; CDR3nt: TGCGCCAGCAGCTTTCAAGGGGGCGAGCAGTACTTC
d_gene: TRBD1; v_gene: TRBV6-4; abundance: once; j_gene: TRBJ1-2; CDR3aa: CASSATRSGTDGYTF; CDR3nt: TGTGCCAGCAGCGCAACGCGCTCCGGGACAGATGGCTACACCTTC
d_gene: TRBD2; v_gene: TRBV7-2; abundance: .; j_gene: TRBJ2-7; CDR3aa: CASSFDSGTRLYEQYF; CDR3nt: TGTGCCAGCAGCTTCGACTCCGGGACTAGGTTGTACGAGCAGTACTTC
d_gene: .; v_gene: TRBV6-4; abundance: .; j_gene: TRBJ2-1; CDR3aa: CASSESSGDYNEQFF; CDR3nt: TGTGCCAGCAGTGAATCGTCAGGGGATTACAATGAGCAGTTCTTC
d_gene: TRBD1; v_gene: TRBV11-2; abundance: once; j_gene: TRBJ2-5; CDR3aa: CASSFHGTGAETQYF; CDR3nt: TGTGCCAGCAGCTTCCACGGGACAGGGGCGGAGACCCAGTACTTC
d_gene: TRBD1; v_gene: TRBV5-6; abundance: .; j_gene: TRBJ1-2; CDR3aa: CASSFFRTGAAKGYTF; CDR3nt: TGTGCCAGCAGCTTTTTCCGGACAGGGGCCGCGAAAGGCTACACCTTC
d_gene: TRBD1; v_gene: TRBV5-6; abundance: .; j_gene: TRBJ2-1; CDR3aa: CASRFWDRVSNEQFF; CDR3nt: TGTGCCAGCAGATTTTGGGACAGGGTCTCCAATGAGCAGTTCTTC
d_gene: TRBD1; v_gene: TRBV7-8; abundance: once; j_gene: TRBJ1-1; CDR3aa: CASSSQGAIEAFF; CDR3nt: TGTGCCAGCAGCTCACAGGGGGCAATTGAAGCTTTCTTT
d_gene: .; v_gene: TRBV21-1; abundance: .; j_gene: TRBJ2-7; CDR3aa: CASSKVGHQGREQYF; CDR3nt: TGTGCCAGCAGCAAAGTAGGGCACCAGGGGCGCGAGCAGTACTTC
d_gene: TRBD2; v_gene: TRBV5-1; abundance: .; j_gene: TRBJ2-7; CDR3aa: CASSPTLAGGLLNEQYF; CDR3nt: TGCGCCAGCAGCCCGACGCTAGCGGGGGGCCTCCTTAACGAGCAGTACTTC
d_gene: .; v_gene: TRBV9; abundance: .; j_gene: TRBJ2-6; CDR3aa: CASSADGTDPGRGANVLTF; CDR3nt: TGTGCCAGCAGCGCCGATGGGACCGACCCGGGGAGGGGGGCCAACGTCCTGACTTTC
d_gene: TRBD2; v_gene: TRBV4-2; abundance: once; j_gene: TRBJ2-7; CDR3aa: CASSPGLAVTYEQYF; CDR3nt: TGTGCCAGCAGCCCGGGACTAGCGGTAACCTACGAGCAGTACTTC
d_gene: TRBD1; v_gene: TRBV13; abundance: .; j_gene: TRBJ2-2; CDR3aa: CASSDRGPTGELFF; CDR3nt: TGTGCCAGCAGCGACAGGGGGCCCACCGGGGAGCTGTTTTTT
d_gene: .; v_gene: TRBV5-1; abundance: few; j_gene: TRBJ2-7; CDR3aa: CASSPVSSQGEQYF; CDR3nt: TGCGCCAGCAGCCCGGTATCGTCACAGGGCGAGCAGTACTTC
d_gene: TRBD2; v_gene: TRBV30; abundance: .; j_gene: TRBJ2-1; CDR3aa: CAWSHGLAGNEQFF; CDR3nt: TGTGCCTGGAGTCACGGACTAGCGGGCAATGAGCAGTTCTTC
d_gene: TRBD1; v_gene: TRBV18; abundance: .; j_gene: TRBJ1-5; CDR3aa: CASSLDRGGQPQHF; CDR3nt: TGTGCCAGCTCACTAGACAGGGGGGGTCAGCCCCAGCATTTT
d_gene: .; v_gene: TRBV19; abundance: .; j_gene: TRBJ1-6; CDR3aa: CASSDRGGGGDSPLHF; CDR3nt: TGTGCCAGTAGCGACCGGGGGGGAGGAGGAGATTCACCCCTCCACTTT
d_gene: .; v_gene: TRBV5-1; abundance: .; j_gene: TRBJ1-1; CDR3aa: CASSLRAGVGGTEAFF; CDR3nt: TGCGCCAGCAGCTTACGCGCAGGGGTTGGGGGCACTGAAGCTTTCTTT
d_gene: .; v_gene: TRBV7-9; abundance: once; j_gene: TRBJ2-3; CDR3aa: CASLRGNKNTDTQYF; CDR3nt: TGTGCCAGCTTAAGGGGTAATAAGAACACAGATACGCAGTATTTT
d_gene: .; v_gene: TRBV27; abundance: .; j_gene: TRBJ2-7; CDR3aa: CASSLVAGSYEQYF; CDR3nt: TGTGCCAGCAGTTTGGTGGCGGGAAGCTACGAGCAGTACTTC
d_gene: TRBD1; v_gene: TRBV5-1; abundance: .; j_gene: TRBJ2-7; CDR3aa: CASSRSAPGTGSSYEQYF; CDR3nt: TGCGCCAGCAGCAGAAGTGCACCCGGGACAGGGAGTAGCTACGAGCAGTACTTC
d_gene: TRBD1; v_gene: TRBV2; abundance: .; j_gene: TRBJ1-1; CDR3aa: CASSEEGALTEAFF; CDR3nt: TGTGCCAGCAGTGAGGAGGGGGCCTTAACTGAAGCTTTCTTT
d_gene: TRBD1; v_gene: TRBV7-9; abundance: .; j_gene: TRBJ1-1; CDR3aa: CASSPGGAGNTEAFF; CDR3nt: TGTGCCAGCAGCCCAGGGGGCGCGGGGAACACTGAAGCTTTCTTT
d_gene: .; v_gene: TRBV18; abundance: .; j_gene: TRBJ1-1; CDR3aa: CASSPFPGQNTEAFF; CDR3nt: TGTGCCAGCTCACCATTCCCGGGACAGAACACTGAAGCTTTCTTT
d_gene: .; v_gene: TRBV6-6; abundance: .; j_gene: TRBJ2-1; CDR3aa: CASRLPLGGYNEQFF; CDR3nt: TGTGCCAGCAGACTACCGCTGGGGGGCTACAATGAGCAGTTCTTC
d_gene: .; v_gene: TRBV5-4; abundance: .; j_gene: TRBJ2-3; CDR3aa: CASSLAVSDTQYF; CDR3nt: TGTGCCAGCAGCCTTGCGGTGTCAGATACGCAGTATTTT
d_gene: .; v_gene: TRBV6-1; abundance: .; j_gene: TRBJ2-7; CDR3aa: CASSSPLRWEQYF; CDR3nt: TGTGCCAGCAGCTCGCCACTTCGATGGGAGCAGTACTTC
d_gene: .; v_gene: TRBV19; abundance: .; j_gene: TRBJ1-4; CDR3aa: CASSIGQTTNEKLFF; CDR3nt: TGTGCCAGTAGTATAGGACAGACAACTAATGAAAAACTGTTTTTT
d_gene: TRBD1; v_gene: TRBV13; abundance: .; j_gene: TRBJ1-1; CDR3aa: CASSLTGGFGTEAFF; CDR3nt: TGTGCCAGCAGCTTAACAGGGGGCTTTGGCACTGAAGCTTTCTTT
d_gene: TRBD2; v_gene: TRBV11-2; abundance: once; j_gene: TRBJ2-2; CDR3aa: CASRGGLARTGELFF; CDR3nt: TGTGCCAGCAGAGGAGGACTAGCGCGGACCGGGGAGCTGTTTTTT
d_gene: .; v_gene: TRBV14; abundance: .; j_gene: TRBJ2-7; CDR3aa: CASSLTQLVSEQYF; CDR3nt: TGTGCCAGCAGCCTAACCCAGCTAGTGAGCGAGCAGTACTTC
d_gene: .; v_gene: TRBV7-6; abundance: once; j_gene: TRBJ2-1; CDR3aa: CASSLVQNTNEQFF; CDR3nt: TGTGCCAGCAGCTTAGTACAGAACACCAATGAGCAGTTCTTC
d_gene: TRBD1; v_gene: TRBV7-8; abundance: .; j_gene: TRBJ1-1; CDR3aa: CASSRTDRANTEAFF; CDR3nt: TGTGCCAGCAGCCGGACGGACAGGGCGAACACTGAAGCTTTCTTT
d_gene: TRBD1; v_gene: TRBV5-6; abundance: .; j_gene: TRBJ1-2; CDR3aa: CASSSWGWQGARGYTF; CDR3nt: TGTGCCAGCAGCTCCTGGGGGTGGCAGGGGGCGCGAGGCTACACCTTC
d_gene: TRBD1; v_gene: TRBV11-1; abundance: .; j_gene: TRBJ1-1; CDR3aa: CASSSRTGNILGAFF; CDR3nt: TGTGCCAGCAGCTCCCGGACAGGGAATATACTAGGAGCTTTCTTT
d_gene: TRBD1; v_gene: TRBV27; abundance: .; j_gene: TRBJ1-2; CDR3aa: CASSLSRGRNYGYTF; CDR3nt: TGTGCCAGCAGTTTATCTAGGGGGCGGAACTATGGCTACACCTTC
d_gene: TRBD1; v_gene: TRBV25-1; abundance: .; j_gene: TRBJ1-6; CDR3aa: CASRGQGDSPLHF; CDR3nt: TGTGCCAGCAGAGGACAGGGTGATTCACCCCTCCACTTT
d_gene: TRBD1; v_gene: TRBV5-6; abundance: .; j_gene: TRBJ2-1; CDR3aa: CASSPGQGAYNEQFF; CDR3nt: TGTGCCAGCAGCCCCGGACAGGGCGCCTACAATGAGCAGTTCTTC
d_gene: TRBD1; v_gene: TRBV27; abundance: .; j_gene: TRBJ1-4; CDR3aa: CASSSRTGDVRGEKLFF; CDR3nt: TGTGCCAGCAGTTCTCGGACAGGGGATGTCCGCGGTGAAAAACTGTTTTTT
d_gene: .; v_gene: TRBV6-5; abundance: once; j_gene: TRBJ2-6; CDR3aa: CASSAGSGANVLTF; CDR3nt: TGTGCCAGCAGTGCAGGGTCTGGGGCCAACGTCCTGACTTTC
d_gene: .; v_gene: TRBV4-2; abundance: .; j_gene: TRBJ1-4; CDR3aa: CASSQEGLQGGDEKLFF; CDR3nt: TGTGCCAGCAGCCAAGAGGGACTGCAGGGAGGGGATGAAAAACTGTTTTTT
d_gene: TRBD2; v_gene: TRBV5-6; abundance: .; j_gene: TRBJ2-7; CDR3aa: CASSLDSGGYEQYF; CDR3nt: TGTGCCAGCAGCTTGGACAGCGGGGGCTACGAGCAGTACTTC
d_gene: .; v_gene: TRBV6-5; abundance: .; j_gene: TRBJ1-1; CDR3aa: CASSYIGEGTEAFF; CDR3nt: TGTGCCAGCAGTTACATTGGGGAGGGAACTGAAGCTTTCTTT
d_gene: TRBD2; v_gene: TRBV19; abundance: many; j_gene: TRBJ2-5; CDR3aa: CASTAGAGGLKTQYF; CDR3nt: TGTGCCAGTACCGCGGGGGCGGGGGGCTTGAAGACCCAGTACTTC
d_gene: TRBD2; v_gene: TRBV9; abundance: .; j_gene: TRBJ2-1; CDR3aa: CASSVGREVYNEQFF; CDR3nt: TGTGCCAGCAGCGTAGGGCGGGAGGTCTACAATGAGCAGTTCTTC
d_gene: TRBD2; v_gene: TRBV6-5; abundance: .; j_gene: TRBJ2-1; CDR3aa: CASSFGTSGNHEQFF; CDR3nt: TGTGCCAGCAGTTTCGGGACTAGCGGGAACCATGAGCAGTTCTTC
d_gene: TRBD1; v_gene: TRBV5-6; abundance: few; j_gene: TRBJ1-2; CDR3aa: CASSARQGLRSAPIGGYTF; CDR3nt: TGTGCCAGCTCGGCGAGACAGGGCCTTCGGTCGGCACCTATCGGCGGCTACACCTTC
d_gene: TRBD1; v_gene: TRBV7-6; abundance: .; j_gene: TRBJ1-2; CDR3aa: CASSARQGNYGYTF; CDR3nt: TGTGCCAGCAGCGCACGACAGGGGAACTATGGCTACACCTTC